Below are 2 T cell receptor beta chains sequenced from a single sample in a study of cytomegalovirus exposure and HLA in healthy donors (dated by TCRdb to the late 2010s). Receptor amplification or capture employed the immunoSEQ multiplex PCR assay. For the multiplex PCR, a mixture combining 60 forward primers for TCR Vbeta segments and 13 reverse primers for TCR Jbeta segments was used. The table was pulled from immuneACCESS by TCRdb, which kept in-frame rearrangements only. Such tables lose some clones; where checked, under half of the loss comes from unresolved V genes, and the rest has no known cause. The sample table contains roughly 170,000 clones; only one count was recorded for roughly 83% of them. The ten largest clones add up to 0.95% to 1.3% of the sample. What was sequenced was PBMCs. Receptor source: a young man in good health and CMV-seronegative.

This clone was detected only once. V usage is TRBV7-9 and J usage is TRBJ2-7, with a weak D call TRBD2 (7 bases). The CDR3 has 15 residues. Deletions cut 5 bases from V and 6 bases from J, with 20 bases between. CDR1 is SEHNR and CDR2 is FQNEAQ in the germline V gene (reference sequence). The CDR3 loop is CASSTIGGGAGEQYF. DNA for the CDR3: TGTGCCAGCAGCACTATAGGCGGGGGCGCGGGCGAGCAGTACTTC. The whole variable domain, remainder taken from reference TRBV7-9 and TRBJ2-7, is DTGVSQNPRHKITKRGQNVTFRCDPISEHNRLYWYRQTLGQGPEFLTYFQNEAQLEKSRLLSDRFSAERPKGSFSTLEIQRTEQGDSAMYLCASSTIGGGAGEQYFGPGTRLTVT.

The chain couples TRBV10-3 to TRBJ2-1; 10 bases match TRBD2. Germline CDR1 is ENHRY and CDR2 is SYGVKD. This CDR3 spans 19 amino acids. Germline trimming cut 6 bases from V and 0 bases from J; bases unmatched to any gene: 14. CDR3 sequence reads: CAISLIGTSVYDSYNEQFF. CDR3 sequence (DNA): TGTGCCATCAGCCTAATCGGGACTAGCGTATACGACTCCTACAATGAGCAGTTCTTC.